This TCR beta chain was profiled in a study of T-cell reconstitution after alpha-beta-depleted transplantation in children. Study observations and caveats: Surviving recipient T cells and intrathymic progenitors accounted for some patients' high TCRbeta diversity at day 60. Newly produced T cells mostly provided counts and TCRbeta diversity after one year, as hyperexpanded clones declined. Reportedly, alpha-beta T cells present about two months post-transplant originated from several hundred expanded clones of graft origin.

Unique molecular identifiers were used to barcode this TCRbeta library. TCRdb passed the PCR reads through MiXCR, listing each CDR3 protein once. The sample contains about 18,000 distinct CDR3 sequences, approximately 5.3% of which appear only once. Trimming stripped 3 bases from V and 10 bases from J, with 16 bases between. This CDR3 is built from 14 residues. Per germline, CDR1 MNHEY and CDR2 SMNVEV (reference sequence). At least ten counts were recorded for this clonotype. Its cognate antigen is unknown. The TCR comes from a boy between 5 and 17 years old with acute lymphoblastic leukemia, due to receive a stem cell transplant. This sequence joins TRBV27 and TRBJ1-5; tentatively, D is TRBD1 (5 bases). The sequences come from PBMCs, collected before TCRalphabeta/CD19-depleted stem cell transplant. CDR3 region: CASSFGQGPSPQHF. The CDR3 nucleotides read TGTGCCAGCAGTTTCGGGCAGGGCCCATCTCCCCAGCATTTT.